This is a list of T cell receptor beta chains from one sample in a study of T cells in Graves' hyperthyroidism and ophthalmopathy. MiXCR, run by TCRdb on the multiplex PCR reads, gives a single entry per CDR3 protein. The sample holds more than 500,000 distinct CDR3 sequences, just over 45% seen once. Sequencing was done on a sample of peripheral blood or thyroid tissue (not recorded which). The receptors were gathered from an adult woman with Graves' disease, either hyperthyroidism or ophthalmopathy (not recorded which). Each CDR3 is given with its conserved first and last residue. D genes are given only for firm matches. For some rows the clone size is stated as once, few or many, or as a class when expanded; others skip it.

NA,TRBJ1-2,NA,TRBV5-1,TGCGCCAGCAGGTCTCCAGGGCTCTCCTATGGCTACACCTTC,CASRSPGLSYGYTF
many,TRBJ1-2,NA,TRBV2,TGTGCCAGCAGTGGGACAGCTAACTATGGCTACACCTTC,CASSGTANYGYTF
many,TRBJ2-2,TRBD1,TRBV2,TGTGCCAGCAGTGAAAGGGGGACAGGCGGGGAGCTGTTTTTT,CASSERGTGGELFF
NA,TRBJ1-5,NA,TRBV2,TGTGCCAGCAGCCAAGAGGTACTGAACAATCAGCCCCAGCATTTT,CASSQEVLNNQPQHF
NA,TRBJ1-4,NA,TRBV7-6,TGTGCCAGCAGCTTCCCCGGGCCTGGGGAAAAACTGTTTTTT,CASSFPGPGEKLFF
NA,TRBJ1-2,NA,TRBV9,TGTGCCAGCAGCTTAACCGGGACCGAGTATGGCTACACCTTC,CASSLTGTEYGYTF
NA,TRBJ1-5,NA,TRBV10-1,TGCGCCAGCACCCTTTTCAGGCCCAATCAGCCCCAGCATTTT,CASTLFRPNQPQHF
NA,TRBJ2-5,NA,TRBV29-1,TGCAGCAGTGTGTTCGGCGCCAAAGGGACCCAGTACTTC,CSSVFGAKGTQYF
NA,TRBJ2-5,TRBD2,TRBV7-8,TGTGCCAGCTCGGGGACTAGCGGGAGTGTTAGGAAGACCCAGTACTTC,CASSGTSGSVRKTQYF
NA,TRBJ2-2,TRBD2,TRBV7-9,TGTGCCAGCAGACGATCTAGGACGGGAGGGCCCGGGGAGCTGTTTTTT,CASRRSRTGGPGELFF
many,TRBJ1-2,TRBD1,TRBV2,TGTGCCAGCAGTGAGGAGACAGGGGACGGCTACACCTTC,CASSEETGDGYTF
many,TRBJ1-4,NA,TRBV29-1,TGCAGCGTTGAAGATGGGCGGGGACTGTTTTTT,CSVEDGRGLFF
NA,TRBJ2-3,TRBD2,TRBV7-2,TGTGCCAGCAGCGCCCGGACTAGCGGGCATGGATATTTT,CASSARTSGHGYF
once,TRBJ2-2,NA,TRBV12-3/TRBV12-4,TGTGCCAGCAGTTTTGGGGGGCTAGTCACCGGGGAGCTGTTTTTT,CASSFGGLVTGELFF
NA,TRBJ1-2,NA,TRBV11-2,TGTGCCAGCAGCTTAGCCCCCCAGGGAGGCTACACCTTC,CASSLAPQGGYTF
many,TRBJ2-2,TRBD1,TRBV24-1,TGTGCCACCAGTGGCGACAGGGGGGTGCCCGGGGAGCTGTTTTTT,CATSGDRGVPGELFF
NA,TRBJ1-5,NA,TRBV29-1,TGCAGCGCCTTGGGAGGGGCGGGACAGCATTTT,CSALGGAGQHF
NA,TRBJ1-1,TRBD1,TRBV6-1,TGTGCCAGCAGACGGACAGGGATCCCCACTGAAGCTTCCTTT,CASRRTGIPTEASF
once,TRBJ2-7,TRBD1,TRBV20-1,TGCAGTGCTAGAGACGTGACAGGGGGCGGCCACGAGCAGTACTTC,CSARDVTGGGHEQYF
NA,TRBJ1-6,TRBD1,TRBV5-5,TGTGCCAGCAGCGGACAGGGTAGTGGGAATTCACCCCTCCACTTT,CASSGQGSGNSPLHF
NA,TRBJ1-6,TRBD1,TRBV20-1,TGCAGTGCTAGAGGTTGGACAGGGGACAATCAGCCCCTCCACTTT,CSARGWTGDNQPLHF
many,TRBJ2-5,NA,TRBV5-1,TGCGCCAGCGGCTCGAATTCCGCGGGGGCGAGAGAGACCCAGTACTTC,CASGSNSAGARETQYF
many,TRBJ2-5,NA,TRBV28,TGTGCCAGCCGGGACTCCCGGGAGACCCAGTACTTC,CASRDSRETQYF
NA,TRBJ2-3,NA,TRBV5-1,TGCGCCAGCAGAGGCAGAGAAGCAGATACGCAGTATTTT,CASRGREADTQYF
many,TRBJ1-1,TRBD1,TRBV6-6,TGTGCCAGCACCAAGACAGGGGCAGGATTGAACACTGAAGCTTTCTTT,CASTKTGAGLNTEAFF
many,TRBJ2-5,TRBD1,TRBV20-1,TGCAGTGCTAGGATGTACATCGGGACAGACCAAGAGACCCAGTACTTC,CSARMYIGTDQETQYF
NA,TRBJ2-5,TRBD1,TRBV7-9,TGTGCCAGCAGTACATCACAGGGGTTAGGTGAGACCCAGTACTTC,CASSTSQGLGETQYF
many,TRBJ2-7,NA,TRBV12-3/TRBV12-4,TGTGCCAGCAGTTTAAGGGGAGCGTACGAGCAGTACTTC,CASSLRGAYEQYF
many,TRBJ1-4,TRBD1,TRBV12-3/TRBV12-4,TGTGCCAGCAGTAGGACAGGGTTTAATGAAAAACTGTTTTTT,CASSRTGFNEKLFF
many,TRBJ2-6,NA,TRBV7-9,TGTGCCAGCAGCTATTCAGGGTACAGGCTCTCTGGGGCCAACGTCCTGACTTTC,CASSYSGYRLSGANVLTF
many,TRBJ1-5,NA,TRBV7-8,TGTGCCAGCAGCCACTTGAGCAGACAGGCGATCAATCAGCCCCAGCATTTT,CASSHLSRQAINQPQHF
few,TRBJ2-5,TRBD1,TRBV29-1,TGCAGCGGTCGGGACAGACAAGAGACCCAGTACTTC,CSGRDRQETQYF
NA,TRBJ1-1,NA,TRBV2,TGTGCCAGCAGTAATCAGAGGACTATGAACACTGAAGCTTTCTTT,CASSNQRTMNTEAFF
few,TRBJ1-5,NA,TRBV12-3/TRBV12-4,TGTGCCAGCAGTTTCGTGGCGGCGACCCAGCCCCAGCATTTT,CASSFVAATQPQHF
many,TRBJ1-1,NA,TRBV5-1,TGCGCCAGCAGCTTGGAAGTCAGTATGAACACTGAAGCTTTCTTT,CASSLEVSMNTEAFF
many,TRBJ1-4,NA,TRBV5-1,TGCGCCAGCACCCCCCTCCCGACGGGGTCGAAGAAACTGTTTTTT,CASTPLPTGSKKLFF
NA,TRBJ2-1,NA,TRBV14,TGTGCCAGCAGCCAGGAGGACTCCGACAATGAGCAGTTCTTC,CASSQEDSDNEQFF
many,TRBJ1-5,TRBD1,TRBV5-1,TGCGCCAGCAGCCCCGGGACAGTGGGGTCGCCCCAGCATTTT,CASSPGTVGSPQHF
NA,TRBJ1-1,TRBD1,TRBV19,TGTACCAGTAGTATAACAGGGGTTAACACTGAAGCTTTCTTT,CTSSITGVNTEAFF
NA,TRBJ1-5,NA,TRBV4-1,TGCGCCAGCAGCCAACCAACAGTACGATTGCCCCAGCATTTT,CASSQPTVRLPQHF
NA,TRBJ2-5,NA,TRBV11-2,TGTGCCAGCAGCCGACCGGGGGCTACGGGGGAGACCCAGTACTTC,CASSRPGATGETQYF
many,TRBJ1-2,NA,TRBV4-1,TGCGCCAGCAGCCCCCGGGTCCTCCTACTCGCCAACTATGGCTACACCTTC,CASSPRVLLLANYGYTF
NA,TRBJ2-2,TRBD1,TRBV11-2,TGTGCCAGCAGCTTCGTGGGACAGGGGGTTTGG,CASSFVGQGVW
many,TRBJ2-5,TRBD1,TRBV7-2,TGTGCCAGCAGCCAAACAGGGGTGGAGACCCAGTACTTC,CASSQTGVETQYF
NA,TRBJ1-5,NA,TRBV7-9,TGTGCCACATGCACGGGGGCAGATCAGCCCCAGCATTTT,CATCTGADQPQHF
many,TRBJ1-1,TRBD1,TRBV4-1,TGCGCCAGCAGCCAACTCGGGACAGGGGAACTGAACACTGAAGCTTTCTTT,CASSQLGTGELNTEAFF
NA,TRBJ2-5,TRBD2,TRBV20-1,TGCAGTGCTCGCCAGCGGGAGGGCCGTGAGACCCAGTACTTC,CSARQREGRETQYF
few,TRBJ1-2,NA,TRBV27,TGTGCCAGCAAGGCCGGGACGGAAAATGGCTACACCTTC,CASKAGTENGYTF
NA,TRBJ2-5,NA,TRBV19,TGTGCCAGCAGCACGGGGGAAAAGACCCAGTACTTC,CASSTGEKTQYF
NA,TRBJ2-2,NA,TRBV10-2,TGCGCCAGCAGTGATTGGCGGCCGAACACCGGGGAGCTGTTTTTT,CASSDWRPNTGELFF
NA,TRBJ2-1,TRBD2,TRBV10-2,TGTGCCAGCATCCCAGGGGGGACTAGCGATGAGCAGTTCTTC,CASIPGGTSDEQFF
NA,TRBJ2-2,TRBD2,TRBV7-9,TGTGCCAGCAGCTTAACTAGCGGGAAGGGTGAGCTGTTTTTT,CASSLTSGKGELFF
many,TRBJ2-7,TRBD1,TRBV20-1,TGCAGTGCTAGAGGGGAGACAGGGTCCTTTTTTTCTTACGAGCAGTACTTC,CSARGETGSFFSYEQYF
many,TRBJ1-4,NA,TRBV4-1,TGCGCCAGCAGCCAACGTGACACGGCGACTAATGAAAAACTGTTTTTT,CASSQRDTATNEKLFF
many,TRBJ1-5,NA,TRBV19,TGTGCCAGTAGTCGGGAGGGGAGGGAGCCCCAGCATTTT,CASSREGREPQHF
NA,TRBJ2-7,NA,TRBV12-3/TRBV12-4,TGTGCCAGCAGGGAGGGTCCGGGACAATTCTACGAGCAGTACTTC,CASREGPGQFYEQYF
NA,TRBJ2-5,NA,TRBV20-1,TGCAGCTTGAATCAAGAGACCCAGTACTTC,CSLNQETQYF
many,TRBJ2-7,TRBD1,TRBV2,TGTGCCAGCAGTGAGGAACAGGGGGACGAGCAGTACTTC,CASSEEQGDEQYF
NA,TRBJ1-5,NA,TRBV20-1,TGCAGTGCGCCCCGGGGCAGTCAGCCCCAGCATTTT,CSAPRGSQPQHF
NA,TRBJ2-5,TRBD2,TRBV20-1,TGCAGTGCTCCGACGGGACTAGCGGGAGAGTTGGGAGAGACCCAGTACTTC,CSAPTGLAGELGETQYF